The rows below give T cell receptor beta chains drawn from one sample of a study of T-cell reconstitution after alpha-beta-depleted transplantation in children. TCRdb independently ran MiXCR on the PCR reads; one entry per CDR3 protein. The sample includes roughly 350,000 distinct CDR3 sequences, roughly 16% seen only once; the top ten take 35% to 50%. The material was PBMCs, mostly from graft donor cells, obtained 360 days after TCRalphabeta/CD19-depleted stem cell transplant. These receptor sequences come from a male patient aged 2 to 10 who had a stem cell transplant for acute lymphoblastic leukemia, so the T cells may come from the graft donor. The CDR3 runs from the conserved cysteine through the conserved F or W. Each record gives: J gene, clone size, D gene, V gene, CDR3 protein, CDR3 DNA. A D gene is named only where the DNA matches it firmly. Not every row has a clone size; where given, it reads once, few, many or a size class.

TRBJ2-7,few,NA,TRBV27,CASSPLGTRGVYEQYF,TGTGCCAGCAGTCCCCTTGGGACCAGGGGCGTCTACGAGCAGTACTTC
TRBJ2-5,few,NA,TRBV2,CASSEGQGTYQETQYF,TGTGCCAGCAGTGAGGGGCAGGGGACGTACCAAGAGACCCAGTACTTC
TRBJ2-1,few,TRBD2,TRBV4-3,CASSQDLADYNEQFF,TGCGCCAGCAGCCAAGACCTAGCGGATTACAATGAGCAGTTCTTC
TRBJ2-1,few,NA,TRBV28,CASLTSSSYNEQFF,TGTGCCAGCTTAACTTCGAGCTCCTACAATGAGCAGTTCTTC
TRBJ1-5,NA,NA,TRBV30,CAWSQGATDQPQHF,TGTGCCTGGAGTCAGGGTGCTACAGATCAGCCCCAGCATTTT
TRBJ2-7,NA,NA,TRBV27,CASSLSVPYEQYF,TGTGCCAGCAGCCTCTCGGTCCCCTACGAGCAGTACTTC
TRBJ2-1,few,NA,TRBV12-3/TRBV12-4,CASGTLAGSYNEQFF,TGTGCCAGCGGGACCTTAGCAGGCTCCTACAATGAGCAGTTCTTC
TRBJ2-1,many,NA,TRBV9,CASSVWHNEQFF,TGTGCCAGCAGCGTGTGGCACAATGAGCAGTTCTTC
TRBJ1-2,few,NA,TRBV4-3,CASSKELGLGYTF,TGCGCCAGCAGCAAGGAGTTAGGGCTAGGCTACACCTTC
TRBJ1-3,many,NA,TRBV4-2,CASSQVQGTGNTIYF,TGTGCCAGCAGCCAAGTCCAGGGGACTGGAAACACCATATATTTT
TRBJ2-1,NA,NA,TRBV19,CASSIDSNEQFF,TGTGCCAGTAGTATAGATAGCAATGAGCAGTTCTTC
TRBJ2-1,many,NA,TRBV27,CASSLGTRNEQFF,TGTGCCAGCAGTTTAGGGACAAGGAATGAGCAGTTCTTC
TRBJ1-6,NA,NA,TRBV4-1,CASSLQGGSPWVSPLHF,TGCGCCAGCAGCCTTCAAGGGGGATCCCCGTGGGTTTCACCCCTCCACTTT
TRBJ1-3,many,NA,TRBV11-2,CASSLGQSGNTIYF,TGTGCCAGCAGCTTAGGCCAGAGTGGAAACACCATATATTTT
TRBJ2-3,NA,NA,TRBV6-1,CASSQAYTDTQYF,TGTGCCAGCAGTCAGGCCTACACAGATACGCAGTATTTT
TRBJ2-1,many,TRBD2,TRBV7-6,CASSLSRTSGRNEQFF,TGTGCCAGCAGCTTAAGTCGGACTAGCGGGAGAAATGAGCAGTTCTTC
TRBJ2-3,NA,TRBD1,TRBV28,CASRYPRTGGMDTQYF,TGTGCCAGCAGATACCCCAGGACAGGGGGCATGGATACGCAGTATTTT
TRBJ2-2,NA,NA,TRBV12-3/TRBV12-4,CASSLFRAPNTGELFF,TGTGCCAGCAGTTTGTTTAGAGCCCCCAACACCGGGGAGCTGTTTTTT
TRBJ2-1,many,NA,TRBV28,CASSSGLGKGPYNEQFF,TGTGCCAGCAGTTCTGGACTGGGAAAGGGACCCTACAATGAGCAGTTCTTC
TRBJ1-3,many,NA,TRBV6-5,CASSYSQRGFSGNTIYF,TGTGCCAGCAGTTACTCGCAGAGGGGGTTCTCTGGAAACACCATATATTTT
TRBJ2-1,few,TRBD2,TRBV5-1,CASSPGLGVYNEQFF,TGCGCCAGCAGCCCGGGACTAGGGGTCTACAATGAGCAGTTCTTC
TRBJ2-5,few,NA,TRBV10-3,CAISPSTGAGNQETQYF,TGTGCCATCAGCCCATCTACTGGGGCGGGGAACCAAGAGACCCAGTACTTC
TRBJ1-2,NA,NA,TRBV4-3,CASSHATGTWDGYTF,TGCGCCAGCAGCCACGCGACCGGGACTTGGGATGGCTACACCTTC
TRBJ2-7,few,NA,TRBV7-3,CASSPEGGAAYEQYF,TGTGCCAGCAGCCCCGAGGGGGGGGCTGCCTACGAGCAGTACTTC
TRBJ1-1,NA,NA,TRBV10-3,CAIRATGTEAFF,TGTGCCATCAGGGCAACAGGGACTGAAGCTTTCTTT
TRBJ2-1,NA,TRBD2,TRBV5-1,CASGALAGERNEQFF,TGCGCCAGCGGAGCACTAGCGGGAGAACGTAATGAGCAGTTCTTC
TRBJ1-4,few,NA,TRBV29-1,CSVVTDTEKLFF,TGCAGCGTTGTGACCGATACTGAAAAACTGTTTTTT
TRBJ2-5,NA,TRBD1,TRBV10-3,CAIRGQGRQETQYF,TGTGCCATCAGGGGACAGGGCCGCCAAGAGACCCAGTACTTC
TRBJ2-3,few,TRBD1,TRBV7-2,CASSLARTGWSTDTQYF,TGTGCCAGCAGCTTAGCGCGGACAGGGTGGAGCACAGATACGCAGTATTTT
TRBJ2-1,many,TRBD2,TRBV14,CASSPASGAPSYNEQFF,TGTGCCAGCAGCCCTGCTAGCGGGGCACCCTCCTACAATGAGCAGTTCTTC
TRBJ2-1,NA,TRBD2,TRBV20-1,CSASGGGLNEQFF,TGCAGTGCTAGCGGGGGGGGGCTCAATGAGCAGTTCTTC
TRBJ2-3,many,NA,TRBV7-2,CASSLITDTQYF,TGTGCCAGCAGCTTAATCACAGATACGCAGTATTTT
TRBJ2-1,few,TRBD2,TRBV20-1,CSAREPGLAGRGQFF,TGCAGTGCTAGAGAACCGGGACTAGCGGGAAGGGGGCAGTTCTTC
TRBJ2-7,NA,NA,TRBV29-1,CSVEDGSCPLRGPRTDYEQYF,TGCAGCGTTGAAGACGGGTCCTGTCCATTAAGAGGCCCCCGTACTGATTACGAGCAGTACTTC
TRBJ2-3,NA,TRBD2,TRBV4-3,CASSQVAGGGGDTQYF,TGCGCCAGCAGCCAAGTCGCGGGAGGTGGTGGAGATACGCAGTATTTT
TRBJ2-2,many,NA,TRBV12-3/TRBV12-4,CASSATNTGELFF,TGTGCCAGCAGTGCCACTAACACCGGGGAGCTGTTTTTT
TRBJ2-5,NA,NA,TRBV28,CASTSVGTQETQYF,TGTGCCAGCACCTCGGTGGGGACCCAAGAGACCCAGTACTTC
TRBJ2-5,many,NA,TRBV3-1,CASSPTGQGRETQYF,TGTGCCAGCAGCCCGACGGGCCAGGGACGTGAGACCCAGTACTTC
TRBJ2-6,NA,NA,TRBV10-3,CAISVAGPGANVLTF,TGTGCCATCAGTGTTGCAGGGCCTGGGGCCAACGTCCTGACTTTC
TRBJ2-3,few,TRBD2,TRBV5-1,CASSLTSGLTDTQYF,TGCGCCAGCAGCTTGACTAGCGGGTTGACAGATACGCAGTATTTT
TRBJ2-5,NA,NA,TRBV30,CAWSEGSLSQETQYF,TGTGCCTGGAGTGAGGGAAGTCTATCCCAAGAGACCCAGTACTTC
TRBJ1-3,few,NA,TRBV5-1,CASSLSGLPGFSGNTIYF,TGCGCCAGCAGTCTCTCCGGGCTGCCCGGGTTTTCTGGAAACACCATATATTTT
TRBJ2-7,NA,NA,TRBV6-1,CASGDGYEQYF,TGTGCCAGCGGGGACGGCTACGAGCAGTACTTC
TRBJ2-7,NA,TRBD2,TRBV12-3/TRBV12-4,CASNLWGEGLREQYF,TGTGCCAGCAATCTTTGGGGGGAGGGCCTACGCGAGCAGTACTTC
TRBJ1-1,few,NA,TRBV5-6,CASSFRALSPGEQAFF,TGTGCCAGCAGCTTCCGGGCCCTCTCGCCCGGGGAGCAAGCTTTCTTT
TRBJ2-4,NA,TRBD2,TRBV7-9,CASSLSAGGAKNIQYF,TGTGCCAGCAGCTTATCCGCGGGAGGAGCCAAAAACATTCAGTACTTC
TRBJ2-3,few,TRBD1,TRBV4-3,CASSQRTDRNTDTQYF,TGCGCCAGCAGCCAGCGGACGGACAGGAACACAGATACGCAGTATTTT
TRBJ2-7,few,TRBD2,TRBV4-3,CASSQVPGEGFYEQYF,TGCGCCAGCAGCCAAGTCCCGGGGGAGGGGTTTTACGAGCAGTACTTC
TRBJ2-5,few,NA,TRBV20-1,CSATPWGRRETQYF,TGCAGTGCCACCCCCTGGGGGAGGAGGGAGACCCAGTACTTC
TRBJ2-3,many,NA,TRBV7-6,CASSFSPWDTQYF,TGTGCCAGCAGCTTTAGTCCATGGGATACGCAGTATTTT
TRBJ2-1,few,NA,TRBV4-1,CASSQVVDNEQFF,TGCGCCAGCAGCCAAGTTGTGGACAATGAGCAGTTCTTC
TRBJ2-1,many,NA,TRBV20-1,CSARIQGSEQFF,TGCAGTGCTAGGATACAGGGCAGTGAGCAGTTCTTC
TRBJ1-2,many,NA,TRBV29-1,CSGGGNYGYTF,TGCAGCGGTGGGGGAAACTATGGCTACACCTTC
TRBJ2-7,NA,NA,TRBV6-1,CASSQGTSPVYEQYF,TGTGCCAGCAGCCAGGGGACTTCCCCCGTCTACGAGCAGTACTTC